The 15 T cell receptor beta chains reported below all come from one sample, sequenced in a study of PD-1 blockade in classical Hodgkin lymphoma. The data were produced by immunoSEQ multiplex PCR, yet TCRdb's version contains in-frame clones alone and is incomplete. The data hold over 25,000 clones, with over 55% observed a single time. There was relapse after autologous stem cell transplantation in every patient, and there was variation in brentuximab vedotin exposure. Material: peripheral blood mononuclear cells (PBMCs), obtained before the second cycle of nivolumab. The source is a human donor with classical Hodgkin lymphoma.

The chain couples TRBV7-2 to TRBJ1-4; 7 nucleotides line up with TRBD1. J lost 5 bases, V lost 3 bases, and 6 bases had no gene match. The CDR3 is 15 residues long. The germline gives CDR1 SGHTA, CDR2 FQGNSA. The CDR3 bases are TGTGCCAGCAGCTTCCGCCCGGGACAGAATGAAAAACTGTTTTTT. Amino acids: CASSFRPGQNEKLFF.

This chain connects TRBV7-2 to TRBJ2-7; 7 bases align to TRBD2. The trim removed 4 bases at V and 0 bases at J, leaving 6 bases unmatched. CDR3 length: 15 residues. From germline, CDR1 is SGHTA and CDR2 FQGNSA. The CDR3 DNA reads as TGTGCCAGCAGCTGGGACTACCTCAACTCCTACGAGCAGTACTTC. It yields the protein CASSWDYLNSYEQYF. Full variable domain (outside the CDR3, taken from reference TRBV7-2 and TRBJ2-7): GAGVSQSPSNKVTEKGKDVELRCDPISGHTALYWYRQSLGQGLEFLIYFQGNSAPDKSGLPSDRFSAERTGGSVSTLTIQRTQQEDSAVYLCASSWDYLNSYEQYFGPGTRLTVT.

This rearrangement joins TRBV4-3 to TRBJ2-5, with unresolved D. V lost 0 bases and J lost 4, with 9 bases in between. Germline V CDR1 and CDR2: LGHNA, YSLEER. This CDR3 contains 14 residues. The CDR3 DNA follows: TGCGCCAGCAGCCAAGACTCCACTGGAGAGACCCAGTACTTC. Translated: CASSQDSTGETQYF.

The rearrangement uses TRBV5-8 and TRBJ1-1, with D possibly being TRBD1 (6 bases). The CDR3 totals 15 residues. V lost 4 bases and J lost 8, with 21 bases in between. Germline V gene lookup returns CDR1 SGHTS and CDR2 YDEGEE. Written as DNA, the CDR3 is TGTGCCAGCAGCACTTTTGGGGGGGCCAACGGAGAAGCTTTCTTT. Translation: CASSTFGGANGEAFF.

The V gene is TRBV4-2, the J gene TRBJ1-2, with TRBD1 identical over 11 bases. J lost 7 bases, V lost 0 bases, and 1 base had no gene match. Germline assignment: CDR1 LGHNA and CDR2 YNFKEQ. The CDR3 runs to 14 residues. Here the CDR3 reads CASSQEGQGGGYTF. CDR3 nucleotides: TGTGCCAGCAGCCAAGAGGGACAGGGGGGTGGCTACACCTTC.

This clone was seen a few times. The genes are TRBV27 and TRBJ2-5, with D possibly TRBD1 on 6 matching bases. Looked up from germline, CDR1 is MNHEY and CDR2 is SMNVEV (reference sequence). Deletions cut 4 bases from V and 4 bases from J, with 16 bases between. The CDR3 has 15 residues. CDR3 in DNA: TGTGCCAGCAGTTCTATACAGGGTCAGAGAGAGACCCAGTACTTC. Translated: CASSSIQGQRETQYF.

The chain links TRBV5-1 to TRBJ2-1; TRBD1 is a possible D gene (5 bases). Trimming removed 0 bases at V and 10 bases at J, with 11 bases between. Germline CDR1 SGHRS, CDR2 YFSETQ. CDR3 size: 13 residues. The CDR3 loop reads CASSLGQGREQFF. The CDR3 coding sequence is TGCGCCAGCAGCTTGGGTCAGGGAAGGGAGCAGTTCTTC.

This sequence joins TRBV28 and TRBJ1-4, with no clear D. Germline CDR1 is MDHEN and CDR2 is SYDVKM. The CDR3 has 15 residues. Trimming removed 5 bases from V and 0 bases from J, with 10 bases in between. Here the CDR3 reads CASSTEITTNEKLFF. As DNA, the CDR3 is TGTGCCAGCAGTACTGAGATCACAACTAATGAAAAACTGTTTTTT. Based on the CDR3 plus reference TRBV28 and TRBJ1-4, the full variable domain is DVKVTQSSRYLVKRTGEKVFLECVQDMDHENMFWYRQDPGLGLRLIYFSYDVKMKEKGDIPEGYSVSREKKERFSLILESASTNQTSMYLCASSTEITTNEKLFFGSGTQLSVL.

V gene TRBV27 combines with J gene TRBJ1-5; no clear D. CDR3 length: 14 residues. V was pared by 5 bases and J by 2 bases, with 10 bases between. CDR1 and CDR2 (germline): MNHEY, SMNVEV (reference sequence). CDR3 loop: CASSPGNGNQPQHF. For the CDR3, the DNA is TGTGCCAGCAGTCCCGGGAATGGCAATCAGCCCCAGCATTTT.

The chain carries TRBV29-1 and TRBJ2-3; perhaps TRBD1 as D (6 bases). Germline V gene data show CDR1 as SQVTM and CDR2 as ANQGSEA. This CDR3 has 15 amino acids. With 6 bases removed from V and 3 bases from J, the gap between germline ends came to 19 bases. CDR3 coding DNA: TGCAGCGTCGGAGACAGGCCTCATAGGACAGATACGCAGTATTTT. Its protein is CSVGDRPHRTDTQYF.

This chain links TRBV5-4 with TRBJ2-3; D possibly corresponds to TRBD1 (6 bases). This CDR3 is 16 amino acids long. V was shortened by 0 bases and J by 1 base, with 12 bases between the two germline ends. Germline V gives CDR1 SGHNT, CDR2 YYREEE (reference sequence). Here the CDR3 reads CASSLESGDGTDTQYF. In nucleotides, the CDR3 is TGTGCCAGCAGCTTGGAGTCAGGGGACGGCACAGATACGCAGTATTTT. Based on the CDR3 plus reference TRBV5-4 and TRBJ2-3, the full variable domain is ETGVTQSPTHLIKTRGQQVTLRCSSQSGHNTVSWYQQALGQGPQFIFQYYREEENGRGNFPPRFSGLQFPNYSSELNVNALELDDSALYLCASSLESGDGTDTQYFGPGTRLTVL.

CDR3 sequence: CASSQEEVEKFYGYTF. The CDR3 DNA sequence: TGTGCCAGCAGCCAAGAGGAGGTTGAAAAGTTCTATGGCTACACCTTC. The gene calls are TRBV4-2 and TRBJ1-2; no reliable D call. The CDR3 consists of 16 residues. Germline values: CDR1 LGHNA, CDR2 YNFKEQ. Trimming removed 0 bases from V and 4 bases from J, with 15 bases in between.

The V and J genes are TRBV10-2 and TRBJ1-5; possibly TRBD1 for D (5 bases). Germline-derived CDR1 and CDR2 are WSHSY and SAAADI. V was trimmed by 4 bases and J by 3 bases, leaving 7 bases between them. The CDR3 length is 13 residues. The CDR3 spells CASSVGANQPQHF. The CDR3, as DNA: TGCGCCAGCAGTGTAGGGGCCAATCAGCCCCAGCATTTT.

CDR3 sequence (DNA): TGTGCCAGCAGCTGGGAACTAGCGGGGGGACTCTACAATGAGCAGTTCTTC. Residues: CASSWELAGGLYNEQFF. The rearrangement links TRBV5-5 to TRBJ2-1; TRBD2 agrees at 12 bases. The V and J ends lost 3 bases and 3 bases, in that order; junction bases with no gene match: 7. This CDR3 has 17 residues. CDR1 is SGHKS and CDR2 is YYEKEE in the germline V gene (reference sequence). The variable domain in full, completed from reference TRBV5-5 and TRBJ2-1, reads DAGVTQSPTHLIKTRGQQVTLRCSPISGHKSVSWYQQVLGQGPQFIFQYYEKEERGRGNFPDRFSARQFPNYSSELNVNALLLGDSALYLCASSWELAGGLYNEQFFGPGTRLTVL.

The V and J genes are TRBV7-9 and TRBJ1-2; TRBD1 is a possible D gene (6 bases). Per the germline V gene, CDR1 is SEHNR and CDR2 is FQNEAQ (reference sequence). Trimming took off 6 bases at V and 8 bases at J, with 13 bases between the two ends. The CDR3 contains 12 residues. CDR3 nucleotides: TGTGCCAGCAGTCAAACACAGGGAGGCTACACCTTC. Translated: CASSQTQGGYTF.